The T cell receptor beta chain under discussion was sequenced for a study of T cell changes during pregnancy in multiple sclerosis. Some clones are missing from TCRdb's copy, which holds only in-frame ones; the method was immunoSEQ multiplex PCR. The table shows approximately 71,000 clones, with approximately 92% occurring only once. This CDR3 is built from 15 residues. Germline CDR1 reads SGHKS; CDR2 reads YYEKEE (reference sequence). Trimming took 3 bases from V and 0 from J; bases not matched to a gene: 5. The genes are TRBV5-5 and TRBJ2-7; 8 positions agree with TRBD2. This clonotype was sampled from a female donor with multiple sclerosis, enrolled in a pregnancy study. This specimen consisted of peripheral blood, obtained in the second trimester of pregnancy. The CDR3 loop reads CASSSTSAFSYEQYF. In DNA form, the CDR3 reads TGTGCCAGCAGCTCGACTAGCGCGTTCTCCTACGAGCAGTACTTC.